These 8 T cell receptor beta chains originate from one sample sequenced in a study of early T cells in non-severe SARS-CoV-2 infection. TCRdb recomputed calls from the 5' RACE reads with MiXCR, one row per CDR3 protein. The data contain around 70,000 distinct CDR3 sequences, less than 12% of them singletons. Source: whole blood, taken at baseline. These receptors all come from an adult who was a healthcare worker with PCR-confirmed SARS-CoV-2 infection or an uninfected control (not recorded which).

This clonotype appeared a few times. The chain is built from TRBV11-2 and TRBJ1-2; D call uncertain. The V and J ends lost 4 bases and 2 bases respectively, with 14 bases between them. Germline V gene data show CDR1 as SGHAT and CDR2 as FQNNGV. CDR3 size: 15 residues. In nucleotides, the CDR3 is TGTGCCAGCAGCTCTGGACCGGCCTGGAACTATGGCTACACCTTC. Protein sequence: CASSSGPAWNYGYTF. Filled out from reference TRBV11-2 and TRBJ1-2, the complete variable domain reads EAGVAQSPRYKIIEKRQSVAFWCNPISGHATLYWYQQILGQGPKLLIQFQNNGVVDDSQLPKDRFSAERLKGVDSTLKIQPAKLEDSAVYLCASSSGPAWNYGYTFGSGTRLTVV.

This clonotype appeared a few times. The chain combines TRBV6-1 with TRBJ1-6; D gene unclear. Germline CDR1 reads MNHNS; CDR2 reads SASEGT. The CDR3 is 17 amino acids. V dropped 11 bases and J dropped 5 bases, with 25 bases sitting between them. The CDR3 bases are TGTGCCGCCTCCTACTCGTCCGTCCAGATGAATAATTCACCCCTCCACTTT. Protein product: CAASYSSVQMNNSPLHF.

As concerns this clonotype: This may be a read error, as it is one base from a much larger clone. The chain couples TRBV4-1 to TRBJ2-7, with TRBD2 as a possible D gene (5 bases). Germline V gene lookup returns CDR1 MGHRA and CDR2 YSYEKL. The CDR3 is 14 amino acids. The CDR3 DNA reads TGCGCCACCGCCATTAGCGAGTCAGCCTACGATCAGTACTTC. This gives the protein CATAISESAYDQYF.

This clonotype was picked up many times. The genes are TRBV12-3 or TRBV12-4 and TRBJ1-6; D call uncertain. Trimming removed 4 bases from V and 5 bases from J, with 9 bases in between. This CDR3 region has 14 residues. For the CDR3, the DNA is TGTGCCAGCAGTTGGAAACAGAATAATTCACCCCTCCACTTT. Amino acid sequence: CASSWKQNNSPLHF.

Comment on this clonotype: This may be a read error: a much more frequent sequence differs by one nucleotide. The rearrangement uses TRBV6-2 or TRBV6-3 and TRBJ2-3; 8 positions agree with TRBD2. CDR1 MNHEY and CDR2 SVGEGT come from the germline V gene. The CDR3 spans 14 residues. CDR3 in DNA: TGTGCCAGCAGTTACCGGACTAGCACAGATCCGCAGTATTTT. Translated, it gives CASSYRTSTDPQYF.

The CDR3 coding sequence is TGTGCCAGCAGCTTGGGGGACCCTGGCTTGTTTTTT. This codes for CASSLGDPGLFF. This sequence joins TRBV7-8 and TRBJ2-2, with D perhaps given as TRBD1 or TRBD2 (5 bases each). V gave up 3 bases and J gave up 15 bases, with 14 bases separating them. This CDR3 is built from 12 residues. Germline V CDR1 and CDR2: SGHVS, FQNEAQ.

V usage is TRBV11-2 and J usage is TRBJ1-2; the match to TRBD1 covers 7 bases. The CDR3 consists of 13 residues. CDR1 is SGHAT and CDR2 is FQNNGV in the germline V gene. Trimming cost V 6 bases and J 7 bases; bases outside gene matches: 8. The CDR3 reads CASSPTGEGGYTF. DNA for the CDR3: TGTGCCAGCAGTCCTACAGGGGAAGGTGGCTACACCTTC.

This chain uses TRBV5-4 with TRBJ1-2; D is possibly TRBD1 (5 bases). V lost 0 bases to trimming and J lost 5 bases, with 8 bases between them. Germline lookup yields CDR1 SGHNT and CDR2 YYREEE (reference sequence). This CDR3 is 13 amino acids long. The CDR3 protein is CASSLVGEYGYTF. The DNA of the CDR3 is TGTGCCAGCAGCTTGGTGGGGGAGTATGGCTACACCTTC.